This T cell receptor beta chain was obtained from a study of cytomegalovirus exposure and HLA in healthy donors. The PCR was carried out with 60 Vbeta primers and 13 Jbeta primers. Produced via immunoSEQ multiplex PCR; TCRdb's table is partial and in-frame only. The sample lists about 96,000 clones; about four fifths were seen once. The CDR3 contains 14 residues. The germline gives CDR1 LGHNA, CDR2 YNFKEQ. The germline V and J ends were trimmed by 4 bases and 0 bases, with 8 bases remaining between them. This chain uses TRBV4-2 with TRBJ2-3, with D perhaps matching TRBD2 (6 bases). Sequenced material: PBMCs. The sequence came from a female donor in good health and CMV-seropositive. The DNA of the CDR3 is TGTGCCAGCAGCCCCGGGACTAGCACAGATACGCAGTATTTT. It specifies CASSPGTSTDTQYF.